One and the same sample provided the 15 T cell receptor beta chains below, sequenced in a study of CD8 T cells in ankylosing spondylitis. Using its own MiXCR run on the 5' RACE reads, TCRdb lists one record per CDR3 protein. This table holds 350,000 to 550,000 distinct CDR3 sequences, 25% to 30% found once. Findings and limits, study-wide: Made up of 7 to 9 highly homologous variants, a TCR beta motif appeared characteristic of ankylosing spondylitis blood.

The antigens of these receptors remain unknown. Sequencing used blood, either unsorted or a sorted T cell fraction (not recorded which). The receptors shown here come from a male donor with ankylosing spondylitis.

The chain combines TRBV7-2 with TRBJ2-3; 7 bases are a match to TRBD2. This CDR3 has 15 residues. Germline trimming cut 3 bases from V and 3 bases from J; bases unmatched to any gene: 6. From germline, CDR1 is SGHTA and CDR2 FQGNSA. The CDR3 nucleotides are TGTGCCAGCAGCTTGGGAGGCGGGAGAACAGATACGCAGTATTTT. Its translation is CASSLGGGRTDTQYF.

This clonotype was found a few times. V and J are TRBV12-3 or TRBV12-4 and TRBJ2-5, with 9 bases lining up with TRBD1. The ends lost 5 bases at V and 5 bases at J; junction bases unmatched: 6. The CDR3 extends over 14 amino acids. CDR3: CASSPDRGYETQYF. DNA of the CDR3: TGTGCCAGCAGTCCTGACAGGGGGTACGAGACCCAGTACTTC.

This clonotype was seen a few times. The chain links TRBV3-1 to TRBJ2-1; no firm D call. This CDR3 is 14 amino acids long. Trimming shortened V by 1 base and J by 10 bases, and 14 bases separated the two germline ends. Germline loops: CDR1 LGHDT, CDR2 YNNKEL (reference sequence). The CDR3, as DNA: TGTGCCAGCAGCCAAGGGCTTCATGGGAACGAGCAGTTCTTC. This gives the protein CASSQGLHGNEQFF.

Ten or more counts support this clonotype. The chain joins TRBV7-2 to TRBJ2-3; D is unresolved. This CDR3 is built from 12 residues. Per germline, CDR1 SGHTA and CDR2 FQGNSA. The V end was cut by 5 bases, the J end by 4 bases, with 7 bases between. This CDR3 reads CASSPPADTQYF. The CDR3 region has the DNA TGTGCCAGCAGCCCCCCCGCAGATACGCAGTATTTT. The full variable domain, its missing parts supplied by reference TRBV7-2 and TRBJ2-3, is GAGVSQSPSNKVTEKGKDVELRCDPISGHTALYWYRQSLGQGLEFLIYFQGNSAPDKSGLPSDRFSAERTGGSVSTLTIQRTQQEDSAVYLCASSPPADTQYFGPGTRLTVL.

This clonotype was seen more than once but under ten times. CDR3 loop: CSVEARGRETQYF. CDR3 coding DNA: TGCAGCGTTGAGGCCAGGGGAAGGGAGACCCAGTACTTC. This rearrangement joins TRBV29-1 to TRBJ2-5; TRBD1 might be the D (6 bases). V lost 3 bases to trimming and J lost 5 bases, with 13 bases between them. Germline V gives CDR1 SQVTM, CDR2 ANQGSEA. The CDR3 is 13 amino acids. The entire variable domain, with the rest obtained from reference TRBV29-1 and TRBJ2-5, is as follows: SAVISQKPSRDICQRGTSLTIQCQVDSQVTMMFWYRQQPGQSLTLIATANQGSEATYESGFVIDKFPISRPNLTFSTLTVSNMSPEDSSIYLCSVEARGRETQYFGPGTRLLVL.

The rearrangement uses TRBV7-9 and TRBJ2-5, with D uncertain. This CDR3 has 13 residues. Per germline, CDR1 SEHNR and CDR2 FQNEAQ (reference sequence). Trimming removed 8 bases from V and 4 bases from J, with 14 bases in between. The CDR3 bases are TGTGCCAGCCAGCTTCCGGGCCCAGAGACCCAGTACTTC. The encoded protein is CASQLPGPETQYF.

The J gene is TRBJ2-3, the V gene TRBV20-1, with 9 bases aligning to TRBD1. Germline V lookup: CDR1 DFQATT, CDR2 SNEGSKA (reference sequence). The CDR3 consists of 16 residues. V gave up 3 bases and J gave up 0 bases; unmatched junction bases: 7. The CDR3 protein is CSASAGTGYSTDTQYF. DNA of the CDR3: TGCAGTGCTAGTGCCGGGACAGGGTATAGCACAGATACGCAGTATTTT.

The V and J genes are TRBV20-1 and TRBJ2-1; 7 bases are a match to TRBD2. The trim removed 4 bases at V and 4 bases at J, leaving 13 bases unmatched. Germline assignment: CDR1 DFQATT and CDR2 SNEGSKA (reference sequence). The CDR3 spans 16 residues. In nucleotides, the CDR3 is TGCAGTGCTATGGCTAGCGGATTGCAGCAATACAATGAGCAGTTCTTC. It specifies CSAMASGLQQYNEQFF.

This clonotype was counted only a few times. The chain joins TRBV5-1 to TRBJ2-4, with D perhaps being TRBD1 or TRBD2 (6 bases each). From germline, CDR1 is SGHRS and CDR2 YFSETQ. With 0 bases removed from V and 5 bases from J, the gap between germline ends came to 12 bases. This CDR3 has 15 amino acids. The CDR3, as DNA: TGCGCCAGCAGCTTGGCCGCGGGACACCAAAACATTCAGTACTTC. It encodes CASSLAAGHQNIQYF.

This clonotype was seen at least ten times. The rearrangement uses TRBV20-1 and TRBJ2-5; D may be TRBD1 (6 bases). Germline lookup yields CDR1 DFQATT and CDR2 SNEGSKA (reference sequence). V was pared by 3 bases and J by 5 bases, with 13 bases between. The CDR3 extends over 13 amino acids. The CDR3, as DNA: TGCAGTGCTAGTTATGTGAGGGGGGAGACCCAGTACTTC. Translating gives CSASYVRGETQYF.

The rearrangement links TRBV10-3 to TRBJ1-6; perhaps TRBD1 as D (5 bases). The CDR3 is 14 residues long. Trimming took off 3 bases at V and 9 bases at J, with 12 bases between the two ends. Germline V gives CDR1 ENHRY, CDR2 SYGVKD. CDR3 amino acids: CAISEGLGGSPLHF. The CDR3 nucleotides are TGTGCCATCAGTGAAGGGCTTGGGGGTTCACCCCTCCACTTT.

The rearrangement links TRBV5-1 to TRBJ2-3, with 9 bases fitting TRBD2. V dropped 5 bases and J dropped 1; count of bases not matched to a gene: 5. Germline CDR1 and CDR2: SGHRS and YFSETQ. The CDR3 runs to 15 residues. The CDR3 nucleotides read TGCGCCAGCAGGATAGCGGGAGTGGGCACAGATACGCAGTATTTT. Protein sequence: CASRIAGVGTDTQYF. The variable domain in full, with the rest retrieved from reference TRBV5-1 and TRBJ2-3, is KAGVTQTPRYLIKTRGQQVTLSCSPISGHRSVSWYQQTPGQGLQFLFEYFSETQRNKGNFPGRFSGRQFSNSRSEMNVSTLELGDSALYLCASRIAGVGTDTQYFGPGTRLTVL.

This sequence joins TRBV3-1 and TRBJ2-7; D possibly corresponds to TRBD1 (6 bases). Trimming stripped 1 base from V and 5 bases from J, with 12 bases between. Germline V gives CDR1 LGHDT, CDR2 YNNKEL (reference sequence). This CDR3 has 14 amino acids. The CDR3 DNA is TGTGCCAGCAGCCAAGGGGCAGGGGATGACGAGCAGTACGTC. It encodes CASSQGAGDDEQYV.

This clonotype has just a few counts. The chain recombines TRBV7-6 with TRBJ2-5; TRBD2 agrees at 9 bases. There are 15 residues in the CDR3. Losses at the gene ends were 5 bases for V and 7 bases for J; bases not matched to a gene: 11. Germline CDR1 SGHVS, CDR2 FNYEAQ. This CDR3 is CASSPAGGVVGTQYF. CDR3 bases: TGTGCCAGCAGCCCAGCGGGGGGTGTCGTAGGGACCCAGTACTTC.

Only a few counts were recorded for this clonotype. For the CDR3, the DNA is TGCGCCAGCAGCTTACTAGCGCGACAAGAGACCCAGTACTTC. Translation: CASSLLARQETQYF. The rearrangement uses TRBV5-1 and TRBJ2-5; 7 nucleotides agree with TRBD2. This CDR3 region has 14 residues. With V trimmed by 2 bases and J by 2 bases, 3 bases remained unmatched. The germline V gene encodes CDR1 SGHRS and CDR2 YFSETQ.